The rows below give T cell receptor beta chains drawn from one sample of a study of T-cell memory formation after mild COVID-19. TCRdb processed the 5' RACE reads anew with MiXCR; each CDR3 protein has one entry. The sample holds fewer than 50,000 distinct CDR3 sequences; roughly 9.8% are singletons and the top ten take approximately 12%. The sequenced material came from PBMCs or a T cell subset sorted from them (not recorded which). The receptors originated from an adult woman who had mild COVID-19 (a few samples of this study predate the infection). Cell type and time point are not known. CDR3s include the opening cysteine and the closing phenylalanine or tryptophan. A D gene is named only where the DNA matches it firmly. Clone size is given for some rows only: seen once, a few or many times, or a class if the clone is expanded.

>TRBJ2-7|TRBD1|NA|TRBV6-1
TGTGCCAGCAGTGAAGCTAGGACAGGGAGTAACGAGCAGTACTTC
CASSEARTGSNEQYF
>TRBJ1-6|NA|many|TRBV4-3
TGCGCCAGCAGCCAAGATCCATCGACACTCACAGATAATTCACCCCTCCACTTT
CASSQDPSTLTDNSPLHF
>TRBJ2-1|NA|many|TRBV7-6
TGTGCCAGCAGCTTAGTGGAGGGAGGGGGTGAGCAGTTCTTC
CASSLVEGGGEQFF
>TRBJ1-4|NA|NA|TRBV7-9
TGTGCCAGCAGCATGGGGAAACAACCAACTAATGAAAAACTGTTTTTT
CASSMGKQPTNEKLFF
>TRBJ2-2|TRBD2|many|TRBV20-1
TGCAGTGCTAGGGACGGAGCGGGAGTAGGCGGGGAGCTGTTTTTT
CSARDGAGVGGELFF
>TRBJ2-3|NA|many|TRBV7-9
TGTGCCAGCAGCCCGGTTGTAGGTACAGATACGCAGTATTTT
CASSPVVGTDTQYF
>TRBJ1-1|NA|many|TRBV29-1
TGCAGCGTTGAGGTGATGGTGAACACTGAAGCTTTCTTT
CSVEVMVNTEAFF
>TRBJ2-1|TRBD2|few|TRBV4-2
TGTGCCAGCAGCCAGGACCAAGCGGGGCCCTCCTACAATGAGCAGTTCTTC
CASSQDQAGPSYNEQFF
>TRBJ2-3|TRBD2|NA|TRBV12-3/TRBV12-4
TGTGCCAGCAGTTCAGCGGGGGGTATCACAGATACGCAGTATTTT
CASSSAGGITDTQYF
>TRBJ2-3|NA|NA|TRBV12-3/TRBV12-4
TGTGCCAGCAGTTTTAACCAGGGTACGCAGTATTTT
CASSFNQGTQYF
>TRBJ2-1|NA|few|TRBV12-3/TRBV12-4
TGTGCCAGCATTCGGGAGCCCTACAATGAGCAGTTCTTC
CASIREPYNEQFF
>TRBJ2-1|NA|few|TRBV5-4
TGTGCCAGCAGCCCGCGGGGGCTCCTCGCGGGGAATGAGCAGTTCTTC
CASSPRGLLAGNEQFF
>TRBJ1-1|NA|many|TRBV7-9
TGTGCCAGCAGCTTAGGAATAGGGGAGGACACTGAAGCTTTCTTT
CASSLGIGEDTEAFF
>TRBJ1-2|NA|many|TRBV20-1
TGCAGTGCTAGAGCGCAGAACTATGGCTACACCTTC
CSARAQNYGYTF
>TRBJ2-3|NA|many|TRBV12-3/TRBV12-4
TGTGCCAGCAGACCAGAGTACCTAGATACGCAGTATTTT
CASRPEYLDTQYF
>TRBJ2-3|TRBD2|NA|TRBV18
TGTGCCAGCTCACTCAGGGGACTAGAAACGCAGTATTTT
CASSLRGLETQYF
>TRBJ2-3|NA|few|TRBV5-8
TGTGCCAGCAGCTTGCACCGCACAGATACGCAGTATTTT
CASSLHRTDTQYF
>TRBJ2-7|NA|few|TRBV12-2
TGTGCAAGTCGCTTAGTACTAGCGGCAGGGCAGTACTTC
CASRLVLAAGQYF
>TRBJ2-1|NA|NA|TRBV20-1
TGCAGTGCACCGCCGGGGCGAGGGGATGAGCAGTTCTTC
CSAPPGRGDEQFF
>TRBJ1-1|NA|NA|TRBV20-1
TGCAGTGCTAGAGAAGGGCCGATGAACACTGAAGCTTTCTTT
CSAREGPMNTEAFF
>TRBJ2-1|TRBD1|NA|TRBV7-3
TGTGCCAGCAGCTTACTGGGACAGGGATACAATGAGCAGTTCTTC
CASSLLGQGYNEQFF
>TRBJ2-2|NA|many|TRBV10-3
TGTGCCATCAGTGAGTCCACGAAAACCGGGGAGCTGTTTTTT
CAISESTKTGELFF
>TRBJ1-1|TRBD1|few|TRBV9
TGTGCCAGCAGCGTACAGGGGGCAGGAGACACTGAAGCTTTCTTT
CASSVQGAGDTEAFF
>TRBJ2-7|TRBD1|many|TRBV6-5
TGTGCCAGCAGTTACGACAGGGTCCGAGAGCAGTACTTC
CASSYDRVREQYF
>TRBJ2-3|NA|few|TRBV24-1
TGTGCCACCAGTGACTACAGGGCCGGTTACACAGATACGCAGTATTTT
CATSDYRAGYTDTQYF
>TRBJ2-3|NA|many|TRBV7-9
TGTGCCAGCAGCCCACTCAGTACAGATACGCAGTATTTT
CASSPLSTDTQYF
>TRBJ2-1|NA|few|TRBV20-1
TGCAGTGCGCCGCGGCTGACAGGCAATGAGCAGTTCTTC
CSAPRLTGNEQFF
>TRBJ1-5|NA|NA|TRBV12-3/TRBV12-4
TGTGCCAGCAGTGAAACAGGGAGTTCACCGGCCAGGCATTTT
CASSETGSSPARHF
>TRBJ1-2|TRBD1|few|TRBV7-9
TGTGCCAGCAGCTTATGGGACAGGGAATCAAGCTATGGCTACACCTTC
CASSLWDRESSYGYTF
>TRBJ1-1|NA|NA|TRBV14
TGTGCCAGCAGCCAAGGGACCTTGAACACTGAAGCTTTCTTT
CASSQGTLNTEAFF
>TRBJ1-1|NA|many|TRBV13
TGTGCCAGCAGCCTATCAGGGACCGGTGCTTTCTTT
CASSLSGTGAFF
>TRBJ2-4|NA|NA|TRBV13
TGTGCCAGCAGCTTAGACTCCCGGGGAAACATTCAGTACTTC
CASSLDSRGNIQYF
>TRBJ2-7|TRBD2|few|TRBV4-3
TGCGCCAGCAGCCCCGTGGTTGAGGGAGGGTACGAGCAGTACTTC
CASSPVVEGGYEQYF
>TRBJ1-1|NA|few|TRBV29-1
TGCAGCGCACGGGAGGCGGACACTGAAGCTTTCTTT
CSAREADTEAFF
>TRBJ2-7|TRBD1|few|TRBV20-1
TGCAGTGCCGACCGGGACAGGGAAGGCGAGCAGTACTTC
CSADRDREGEQYF
>TRBJ2-6|NA|many|TRBV7-9
TGTGCCAGCAGCTTAATTGGGCTCGGGGCCAACGTCCTGACTTTC
CASSLIGLGANVLTF
>TRBJ2-2|NA|many|TRBV5-1
TGCGCCAGCAGCTTGTACGAGTACACCGGGGAGCTGTTTTTT
CASSLYEYTGELFF
>TRBJ1-5|NA|few|TRBV29-1
TGCAGCGTCACTCTGGGGGGCTGGCAGCCCCAGCATTTT
CSVTLGGWQPQHF
>TRBJ2-3|TRBD2|many|TRBV20-1
TGCAGTGCTACTCCCGGGACTACGGGGACAGATACGCAGTATTTT
CSATPGTTGTDTQYF
>TRBJ2-2|NA|NA|TRBV5-1
TGCGCCAGCGTACAGGGGAACACCGGGGAGCTGTTTTTT
CASVQGNTGELFF
>TRBJ1-2|NA|NA|TRBV27
TGTGCCAGCAGCCCGGAGGGAAACTATGGCTACACCTTC
CASSPEGNYGYTF
>TRBJ2-2|NA|NA|TRBV7-2
TGTGCCAGCAGCCTTCTTAGCCGGACCGGGGAGCTGTTTTTT
CASSLLSRTGELFF